This is a list of T cell receptor beta chains from one sample in a study of CD8 T cells in ankylosing spondylitis. Via MiXCR, TCRdb re-called the 5' RACE reads, giving one row per CDR3 protein. This sample has hundreds of thousands of distinct CDR3 sequences, with roughly 25% found just once. The sequenced material came from blood, either unsorted or a sorted T cell fraction (not recorded which). Receptors originate from a male donor with ankylosing spondylitis or in good health (not recorded which). CDR3s include the opening cysteine and the closing phenylalanine or tryptophan. The D gene is left open where the match is weak. Some rows mark clone size as missing; the rest say once, few, many or name a class of expanded clone.

clone_size,j_call,d_call,v_call,cdr3_aa,cdr3_nt
-,TRBJ1-5,TRBD1,TRBV6-1,CASSEKPGGSQPQHF,TGTGCCAGCAGTGAAAAGCCAGGGGGTAGCCAGCCCCAGCATTTT
many,TRBJ2-3,TRBD2,TRBV10-3,CAISPGTSGRATDTQYF,TGTGCCATCAGTCCCGGGACTAGCGGGAGGGCGACAGATACGCAGTATTTT
-,TRBJ2-7,TRBD1,TRBV7-3,CASSPHGQGSFEQYF,TGTGCCAGCAGCCCTCATGGACAGGGGTCGTTCGAGCAGTACTTC
-,TRBJ1-5,-,TRBV3-1,CASSQDRSNQPQHF,TGTGCCAGCAGCCAAGATCGTAGCAATCAGCCCCAGCATTTT
many,TRBJ2-3,TRBD2,TRBV4-2,CASSQDSGGRTDTQYF,TGTGCCAGCAGCCAAGACTCAGGCGGGAGGACAGATACGCAGTATTTT
many,TRBJ2-3,TRBD2,TRBV7-6,CASSQVTSGYNTQYF,TGTGCCAGCAGCCAGGTCACTAGCGGGTATAATACGCAGTATTTT
-,TRBJ2-7,TRBD2,TRBV27,CASSFGGLAGAQQYF,TGTGCCAGCAGTTTTGGGGGACTAGCGGGAGCACAGCAGTACTTC
-,TRBJ2-7,-,TRBV20-1,CSARVPGTSEQYF,TGCAGTGCTAGAGTACCCGGGACTTCTGAGCAGTACTTC
-,TRBJ2-1,-,TRBV20-1,CSARDPPHNEQFF,TGCAGTGCTAGAGATCCCCCCCACAATGAGCAGTTCTTC
once,TRBJ1-5,-,TRBV5-1,CASSPLPGQGQPQHF,TGCGCCAGCAGTCCCCTCCCGGGGCAAGGACAGCCCCAGCATTTT
-,TRBJ2-3,-,TRBV18,CASSSNRDTQYF,TGTGCCAGCTCATCGAATCGAGATACGCAGTATTTT
-,TRBJ2-7,-,TRBV20-1,CSARARSGKYEQYF,TGCAGTGCTAGAGCTCGTTCAGGGAAGTACGAGCAGTACTTC
once,TRBJ1-3,-,TRBV4-2,CASSQDRGNGNTIYF,TGTGCCAGCAGCCAAGATAGGGGCAATGGAAACACCATATATTTT
-,TRBJ2-7,-,TRBV4-2,CAMAPGLPISYEQYF,TGTGCCATGGCCCCCGGCCTCCCGATCTCCTACGAGCAGTACTTC
few,TRBJ2-7,TRBD2,TRBV20-1,CSARVSGGSFYEQYF,TGCAGTGCTAGGGTGTCGGGCGGGAGCTTTTACGAGCAGTACTTC
-,TRBJ1-4,-,TRBV29-1,CSVGRGPNEKLFF,TGCAGCGTTGGCAGGGGCCCTAATGAAAAACTGTTTTTT
few,TRBJ2-7,-,TRBV20-1,CSARTGTENYEQYF,TGCAGTGCAAGGACCGGGACTGAAAACTACGAGCAGTACTTC
many,TRBJ2-1,-,TRBV4-1,CASSQVRANLYNEQFF,TGCGCCAGCAGCCAAGTCAGGGCGAACCTATACAATGAGCAGTTCTTC
many,TRBJ2-7,TRBD1,TRBV12-3/TRBV12-4,CASSRTGGYEQYF,TGTGCCAGCAGTCGGACAGGGGGCTACGAGCAGTACTTC
many,TRBJ2-7,TRBD2,TRBV12-3/TRBV12-4,CASSFGEREGRDPYEQYF,TGTGCCAGCAGTTTCGGGGAGCGGGAGGGCCGGGACCCTTACGAGCAGTACTTC
-,TRBJ2-1,TRBD2,TRBV12-3/TRBV12-4,CASSLILAGVRGEQFF,TGTGCCAGCAGTTTAATTCTAGCGGGAGTCAGGGGTGAGCAGTTCTTC
many,TRBJ2-5,TRBD1,TRBV12-3/TRBV12-4,CASSPNTGVGETQYF,TGTGCCAGCAGCCCAAATACAGGGGTGGGAGAGACCCAGTACTTC
many,TRBJ2-7,-,TRBV5-6,CASSPAVPYEQYF,TGTGCCAGCAGCCCCGCGGTCCCCTACGAGCAGTACTTC
many,TRBJ1-5,-,TRBV12-3/TRBV12-4,CASSFDDQPQHF,TGTGCCAGCAGTTTCGACGATCAGCCCCAGCATTTT
few,TRBJ2-5,-,TRBV29-1,CSVEGGGETQYF,TGCAGCGTTGAAGGAGGGGGAGAGACCCAGTACTTC
few,TRBJ2-1,TRBD2,TRBV10-3,CAISEVAGGHSLRNEQFF,TGTGCCATCAGTGAGGTAGCGGGAGGGCACTCATTGAGAAATGAGCAGTTCTTC
-,TRBJ2-3,TRBD2,TRBV4-2,CASSQDISGVYQYF,TGTGCCAGCAGCCAAGATATTAGCGGGGTCTATCAGTATTTT
many,TRBJ2-5,-,TRBV12-3/TRBV12-4,CASSLAQGLQETQYF,TGTGCCAGCAGTTTAGCCCAGGGACTCCAAGAGACCCAGTACTTC
-,TRBJ1-2,TRBD1,TRBV12-3/TRBV12-4,CACSSGWRTGDGYTF,TGTGCCTGCAGTTCCGGTTGGAGGACAGGGGATGGCTACACCTTC
many,TRBJ2-7,-,TRBV5-1,CASSLGQSTSYEQYF,TGCGCCAGCAGCTTGGGACAGTCCACCTCCTACGAGCAGTACTTC
-,TRBJ1-6,-,TRBV29-1,CSVRTEYNSPLHF,TGCAGCGTTAGGACGGAATATAATTCACCCCTCCACTTT
-,TRBJ2-7,-,TRBV14,CASSQPGRDNSYEQYF,TGTGCCAGCAGCCAACCTGGACGGGACAACTCCTACGAGCAGTACTTC
few,TRBJ2-1,-,TRBV29-1,CSARLAGWSYNEQFF,TGCAGCGCCCGTTTGGCGGGGTGGTCCTACAATGAGCAGTTCTTC
many,TRBJ2-1,-,TRBV27,CASSLQASSNNEQFF,TGTGCCAGCAGTTTACAGGCTAGCAGTAACAATGAGCAGTTCTTC
few,TRBJ1-2,-,TRBV7-8,CASSARLFYGYTF,TGTGCCAGCAGCGCACGACTCTTCTATGGCTACACCTTC
-,TRBJ2-7,TRBD1,TRBV7-2,CASSSQGARYEQYF,TGTGCCAGCAGCTCCCAGGGGGCGCGGTACGAGCAGTACTTC
many,TRBJ1-1,-,TRBV5-1,CASSGSSNTEAFF,TGCGCCAGCAGTGGGAGTTCGAACACTGAAGCTTTCTTT
-,TRBJ2-5,-,TRBV11-2,CASSFMAKGETQYF,TGTGCCAGCAGCTTTATGGCAAAGGGGGAGACCCAGTACTTC
many,TRBJ2-5,TRBD1,TRBV5-1,CASSWTGTGGQETQYF,TGCGCCAGCAGCTGGACCGGGACAGGGGGACAAGAGACCCAGTACTTC
once,TRBJ2-2,-,TRBV28,CAWGGANTGELFF,TGTGCATGGGGCGGGGCGAACACCGGGGAGCTGTTTTTT
-,TRBJ2-3,-,TRBV27,CASRTLGGAQYF,TGTGCCAGCCGGACTCTTGGGGGCGCGCAGTATTTT